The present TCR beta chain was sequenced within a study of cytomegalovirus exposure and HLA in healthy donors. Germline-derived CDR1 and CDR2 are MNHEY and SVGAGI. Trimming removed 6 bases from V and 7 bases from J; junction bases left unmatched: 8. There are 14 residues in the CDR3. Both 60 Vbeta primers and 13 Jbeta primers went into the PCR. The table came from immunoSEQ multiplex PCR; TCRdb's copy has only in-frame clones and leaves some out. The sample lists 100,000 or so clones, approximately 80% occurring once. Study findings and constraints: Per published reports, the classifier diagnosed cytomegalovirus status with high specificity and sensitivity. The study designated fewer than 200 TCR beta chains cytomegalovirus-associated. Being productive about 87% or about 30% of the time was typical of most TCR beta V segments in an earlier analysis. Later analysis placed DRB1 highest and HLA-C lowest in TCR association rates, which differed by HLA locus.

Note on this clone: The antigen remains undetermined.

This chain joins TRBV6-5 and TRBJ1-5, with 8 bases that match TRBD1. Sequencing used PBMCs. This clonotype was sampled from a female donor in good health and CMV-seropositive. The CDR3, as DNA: TGTGCCAGCAGGCCCGACAGGGGAAGCCAGCCCCAGCATTTT. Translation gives CASRPDRGSQPQHF.